This paragraph covers one T cell receptor beta chain sequence. This specimen comes from a study of blood T cell repertoires in COVID-19. Study-level information: Sites in the United States, Italy and Spain provided acute and convalescent COVID-19 samples.

Original methodology: Reference gene primers were amplified, and this amplification served to estimate nucleated cell counts. TCRdb's copy holds only in-frame clones and misses some; the assay was immunoSEQ multiplex PCR. V, J and clone size were drawn from that table, and D and trimming were deduced from the DNA. This sample has tens of thousands of clones, with roughly four fifths found just once. Trimming removed 2 bases at V and 4 bases at J, with 10 bases between. CDR1 and CDR2 (germline): SGHTA, FQGTGA. The CDR3 is made up of 14 amino acids. This TCR was sampled from a human donor in a cohort sampled during active COVID-19. The genes are TRBV7-3 and TRBJ2-3; possibly TRBD1 for D (5 bases). Sequencing input: peripheral blood. CDR3 nucleotide sequence: TGTGCCAGCAGCTTAGAAGGGGTGGCAGATACGCAGTATTTT. Translated, it gives CASSLEGVADTQYF.